A selection of T cell receptor beta chains follows, all from one sample in a study of T cell changes during pregnancy in multiple sclerosis. Profiled with immunoSEQ multiplex PCR; TCRdb holds only in-frame clones, not every one. Of roughly 18,000 clones in the sample, 88% are singletons; the top ten hold approximately 1.4%. This specimen consisted of CD4+ T cells from peripheral blood mononuclear cells, obtained in the first trimester of pregnancy. Every receptor here comes from a female donor in good health, enrolled as a control in a pregnancy study. CDR3s include the opening cysteine and the closing phenylalanine or tryptophan. The D gene is left open where the match is weak. Expanded clones get a size class; other rows say once, few or many, or leave the size out.

D: NA; V: TRBV27; J: TRBJ2-3; size: NA; DNA: TGTGCCAGCAGTTTATCGACTTACACAGATACGCAGTATTTT; CDR3: CASSLSTYTDTQYF
D: NA; V: TRBV4-3; J: TRBJ2-1; size: NA; DNA: TGCGCCAGCAGCCTCCTGAGGGTAGGGCTAGGTAATGAGCAGTTCTTC; CDR3: CASSLLRVGLGNEQFF
D: NA; V: TRBV19; J: TRBJ1-1; size: NA; DNA: TGTGCCAGTAGTCGGCAGGGCTGGAACACTGAAGCTTTCTTT; CDR3: CASSRQGWNTEAFF
D: TRBD2; V: TRBV28; J: TRBJ2-5; size: NA; DNA: TGTGCCAGCAGTTTACTAGCGGGATCAAGGGAGCAGTACTTC; CDR3: CASSLLAGSREQYF
D: TRBD2; V: TRBV4-2; J: TRBJ2-3; size: NA; DNA: TGTGCCAGCAGCCCCACTGCGGCTAGCGGGGGGGAAAACACAGATACGCAGTATTTT; CDR3: CASSPTAASGGENTDTQYF
D: TRBD1; V: TRBV5-6; J: TRBJ1-1; size: NA; DNA: TGTGCCAGCAGCTATCCGACAGGGGCTAACACTGAAGCTTTCTTT; CDR3: CASSYPTGANTEAFF
D: TRBD1; V: TRBV2; J: TRBJ2-5; size: NA; DNA: TGTGCCAGCAGTGAAAAAAGGCAGGGGGTTGGAGAGACCCAGTACTTC; CDR3: CASSEKRQGVGETQYF
D: NA; V: TRBV6-5; J: TRBJ2-7; size: NA; DNA: TGTGCCAGCAGCACACAATACGAGCAGTACTTC; CDR3: CASSTQYEQYF
D: TRBD2; V: TRBV6-5; J: TRBJ2-3; size: NA; DNA: TGTGCCAGCAGTTACCGGGGGGCAGATACGCAGTATTTT; CDR3: CASSYRGADTQYF
D: TRBD2; V: TRBV5-8; J: TRBJ2-1; size: NA; DNA: TGTGCCAGCAGCCCTGGACTAGCGGAGGCCAATGAGCAGTTCTTC; CDR3: CASSPGLAEANEQFF
D: NA; V: TRBV29-1; J: TRBJ2-3; size: NA; DNA: TGCAGCGTTGAAGCGACTGCCACCCGCACAGATACGCAGTATTTT; CDR3: CSVEATATRTDTQYF
D: NA; V: TRBV30; J: TRBJ1-4; size: NA; DNA: TGTGCCTGGAGTGTACGGGGGGAAAAACTGTTTTTT; CDR3: CAWSVRGEKLFF
D: TRBD1; V: TRBV7-2; J: TRBJ1-4; size: NA; DNA: TGTGCCAGCACTCCGGGACAGAACGAAAAACTGTTTTTT; CDR3: CASTPGQNEKLFF
D: TRBD2; V: TRBV7-2; J: TRBJ2-1; size: NA; DNA: TGTGCCAGCAGCCCAAGGACTAGCGGTAGGAGCTCCTACAATGAGCAGTTCTTC; CDR3: CASSPRTSGRSSYNEQFF
D: TRBD2; V: TRBV5-6; J: TRBJ2-5; size: NA; DNA: TGTGCCAGCAGCTTGATTGGACTAGCGGACTACCAAGAGACCCAGTACTTC; CDR3: CASSLIGLADYQETQYF
D: NA; V: TRBV10-3; J: TRBJ2-7; size: NA; DNA: TGTGCCATCAGTGGGCCGGGGGAAGGGAGGGAGCAGTACTTC; CDR3: CAISGPGEGREQYF
D: TRBD2; V: TRBV25-1; J: TRBJ2-1; size: NA; DNA: TGTGCCAGCAGTGAGGGACTAGCGGGGGTGGCGCAGTTCTTC; CDR3: CASSEGLAGVAQFF
D: NA; V: TRBV15; J: TRBJ2-2; size: NA; DNA: TGTGCCACCAGCGGCAGTTCCGGGGAGCTGTTTTTT; CDR3: CATSGSSGELFF
D: NA; V: TRBV10-3; J: TRBJ2-5; size: NA; DNA: TGTGCCATCAGTGAAGGACTAACAGAGACCCAGTACTTC; CDR3: CAISEGLTETQYF
D: NA; V: TRBV18; J: TRBJ1-1; size: few; DNA: TGTGCCAGCTCGCTAGTCACAGGGATGAACACTGAAGCTTTCTTT; CDR3: CASSLVTGMNTEAFF
D: TRBD1; V: TRBV6-6; J: TRBJ1-3; size: NA; DNA: TGTGCCAGCAACCAGCTGACAGGGGTTGGAAACACCATATATTTT; CDR3: CASNQLTGVGNTIYF
D: TRBD1; V: TRBV7-2; J: TRBJ2-7; size: NA; DNA: TGTGCCAGCAGCTGGAAGGGACAGGGTGCCTTCTACTCCTACGAGCAGTACTTC; CDR3: CASSWKGQGAFYSYEQYF
D: TRBD1; V: TRBV7-6; J: TRBJ1-2; size: NA; DNA: TGTGCCAGCAGCCAGGGGGCGGCTGGCTACACCTTC; CDR3: CASSQGAAGYTF
D: NA; V: TRBV6-6; J: TRBJ2-1; size: NA; DNA: TGTGCCAGCAAGTACCCCGCCAGGAACAATGAGCAGTTCTTC; CDR3: CASKYPARNNEQFF
D: TRBD2; V: TRBV19; J: TRBJ2-1; size: once; DNA: TGTGCCAGTAGTATAGATCCGGGACTAGCGGACAATGAGCAGTTCTTC; CDR3: CASSIDPGLADNEQFF
D: NA; V: TRBV4-2; J: TRBJ2-5; size: NA; DNA: TGTGCCAGCAGCCAAGGCGGTAGCTACCAAGAGACCCAGTACTTC; CDR3: CASSQGGSYQETQYF
D: NA; V: TRBV29-1; J: TRBJ2-7; size: NA; DNA: TGCAGCGCCGGTAGTGGGAAGGCCAGGAGGTACGAGCAGTACTTC; CDR3: CSAGSGKARRYEQYF
D: NA; V: TRBV9; J: TRBJ2-1; size: NA; DNA: TGTGCCAGCAGCGTAGGGGTGGCTAGAGTAGACAATGAGCAGTTCTTC; CDR3: CASSVGVARVDNEQFF
D: NA; V: TRBV5-1; J: TRBJ2-3; size: NA; DNA: TGCGCCAGCAGCTTGGGGGGTGTAGCGGATACGCAGTATTTT; CDR3: CASSLGGVADTQYF
D: NA; V: TRBV2; J: TRBJ2-3; size: NA; DNA: TGTGCCAGCAAGGCTAGCCCCTCGACAGATACGCAGTATTTT; CDR3: CASKASPSTDTQYF
D: TRBD2; V: TRBV7-8; J: TRBJ2-5; size: NA; DNA: TGTGCCAGCAGCTTAGGGACTAGCGGGAGCTGGGAGACCCAGTACTTC; CDR3: CASSLGTSGSWETQYF
D: NA; V: TRBV14; J: TRBJ1-1; size: NA; DNA: TGTGCCAGCAGCCAAGTTCATGTCGGGAAGGACACTGAAGCTTTCTTT; CDR3: CASSQVHVGKDTEAFF